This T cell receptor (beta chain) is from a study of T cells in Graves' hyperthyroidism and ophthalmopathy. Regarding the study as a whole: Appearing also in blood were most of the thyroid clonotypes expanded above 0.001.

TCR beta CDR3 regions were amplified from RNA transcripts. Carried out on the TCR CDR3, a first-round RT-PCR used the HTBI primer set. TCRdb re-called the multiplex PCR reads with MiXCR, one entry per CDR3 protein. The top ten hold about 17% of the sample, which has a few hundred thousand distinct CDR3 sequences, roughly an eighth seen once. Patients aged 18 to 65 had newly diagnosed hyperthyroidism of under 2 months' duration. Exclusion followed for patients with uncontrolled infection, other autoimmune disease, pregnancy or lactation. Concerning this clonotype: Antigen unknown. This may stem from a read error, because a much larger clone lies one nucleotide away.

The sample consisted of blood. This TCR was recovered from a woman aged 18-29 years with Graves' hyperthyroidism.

CDR3 nucleotides: TGTGCCTGGGAGACAGGAGCCTCCTCCTACAATGAGCGGTTCTTC. Translation gives CAWETGASSYNERFF. The chain combines TRBV30 with TRBJ2-1; maybe TRBD1 (6 bases). The CDR3 runs 15 residues. In germline, CDR1 is GTSNPN, CDR2 SVGIG (reference sequence).